Listed below are T cell receptor beta chains from one sample, sequenced in a study of OX40 agonist ivuxolimab in advanced cancers. The assay was immunoSEQ multiplex PCR, and TCRdb's table has in-frame clones only and misses some. The data show tens of thousands of clones, around 87% seen once. The source material was CD4+ or CD8+ T cells sorted from blood, sampled in a trial of the OX40 agonist ivuxolimab. The source is an adult with an advanced solid tumor such as melanoma, head and neck, liver or kidney cancer. CDR3s include the opening cysteine and the closing phenylalanine or tryptophan. D genes are given only for firm matches. A clone size is listed for some rows: how often the clone was seen (once, few, many), or a class if it is expanded.

abundance	v_gene	j_gene	d_gene	CDR3aa	CDR3nt
.	TRBV6-6	TRBJ2-1	TRBD1	CASSYETGGPFF	TGTGCCAGCAGTTACGAGACAGGGGGCCCGTTCTTC
.	TRBV7-9	TRBJ2-1	TRBD1	CASSPQTGLYNEQFF	TGTGCCAGCAGCCCGCAGACAGGGTTGTACAATGAGCAGTTCTTC
.	TRBV6-6	TRBJ2-3	.	CASNEFTDTQYF	TGTGCCAGCAACGAATTCACAGATACGCAGTATTTT
few	TRBV28	TRBJ1-6	.	CASRPDSLSSPLHF	TGTGCCAGCAGGCCGGACAGTTTGAGTTCACCCCTCCACTTT
.	TRBV29-1	TRBJ1-1	.	CSVEGPEDDGNTEAFF	TGCAGCGTTGAGGGCCCTGAGGATGACGGGAACACTGAAGCTTTCTTT
.	TRBV10-1	TRBJ2-2	TRBD2	CASGGLAETNTGELFF	TGCGCCAGCGGGGGACTAGCGGAGACTAACACCGGGGAGCTGTTTTTT
.	TRBV29-1	TRBJ2-5	TRBD1	CSVEPIRGQRETQYF	TGCAGCGTTGAACCCATAAGGGGACAGCGGGAGACCCAGTACTTC
.	TRBV2	TRBJ2-6	TRBD1	CASSPGQGNSAGANVLTF	TGTGCCAGCAGCCCGGGACAGGGTAATTCTGCTGGGGCCAACGTCCTGACTTTC
.	TRBV14	TRBJ1-1	.	CASSQGVNTEAFF	TGTGCCAGCAGCCAGGGGGTTAACACTGAAGCTTTCTTT
.	TRBV10-2	TRBJ1-2	.	CASNSGNYGYTF	TGCGCCAGCAACTCAGGCAACTATGGCTACACCTTC
.	TRBV18	TRBJ1-2	.	CASSPLDRTGYTF	TGTGCCAGCTCACCACTGGACAGAACCGGCTACACCTTC
.	TRBV6-1	TRBJ2-5	TRBD2	CASSERTRPLETQYF	TGTGCCAGCAGTGAACGGACTAGGCCGTTGGAGACCCAGTACTTC
.	TRBV28	TRBJ2-1	TRBD2	CASSSGSDYNEQFF	TGTGCCAGCAGTAGCGGGAGTGACTACAATGAGCAGTTCTTC
.	TRBV28	TRBJ1-6	TRBD1	CASSFRQGGSPLHF	TGTGCCAGCAGTTTTCGTCAGGGGGGATCACCCCTCCACTTT
.	TRBV6-5	TRBJ2-1	.	CASTSPHTREQFF	TGTGCCAGCACTTCGCCCCACACTCGAGAGCAGTTCTTC
.	TRBV18	TRBJ2-1	TRBD2	CASSPRTSGSYEQFF	TGTGCCAGCTCACCCCGGACTAGCGGGAGCTATGAGCAGTTCTTC
.	TRBV6-1	TRBJ1-1	.	CASSERGSGTEAFF	TGTGCCAGCAGTGAAAGGGGCAGTGGAACTGAAGCTTTCTTT
.	TRBV2	TRBJ2-1	TRBD2	CASTGRESSSEQFF	TGTGCCAGCACGGGGCGGGAGTCCTCATCTGAGCAGTTCTTC
.	TRBV7-9	TRBJ2-5	.	CASSYQETQYF	TGTGCCAGCAGCTATCAAGAGACCCAGTACTTC
.	TRBV6-4	TRBJ2-1	.	CASSDGSSYNEQFF	TGTGCCAGCAGTGACGGGAGCTCCTACAATGAGCAGTTCTTC
.	TRBV7-9	TRBJ2-7	TRBD2	CASSLAGAPSGSYEQYF	TGTGCCAGCAGCTTAGCAGGTGCGCCTAGCGGCTCCTACGAGCAGTACTTC
.	TRBV5-1	TRBJ2-1	TRBD2	CASSFPSGRAEDNEQFF	TGCGCCAGCAGCTTTCCCAGCGGGAGGGCCGAGGACAATGAGCAGTTCTTC
.	TRBV7-3	TRBJ2-5	.	CASSPPVQETQYF	TGTGCCAGCAGCCCCCCAGTACAAGAGACCCAGTACTTC
.	TRBV2	TRBJ2-5	TRBD2	CASRRTSGETQYF	TGTGCCAGCAGACGGACTAGCGGGGAGACCCAGTACTTC